This T cell receptor beta chain was identified during a study of blood T cell repertoires in COVID-19. Overall study context: Samples came from the United States, Italy and Spain, spanning acute and convalescent COVID-19. PBMCs, B-cell-depleted T cells, or T cells were the source of the cDNA or gDNA that made up the material.

Study processing details: Amplified reference gene primers provided the basis for estimating nucleated cell counts. Using immunoSEQ multiplex PCR, the repertoire was profiled, and TCRdb retains in-frame clones only, with some absent. The V and J calls and the clone size are those of that table, but D and trimming were determined from the DNA. The repertoire holds about 170,000 clones, around four fifths seen once, with around 19% in the top ten. This receptor was taken from a woman in her 70s who had recovered from COVID-19. Sequenced material: peripheral blood.

The CDR3 loop reads CASSLAAQSAGEQYF. CDR3 DNA: TGCGCCAGCAGCTTGGCGGCGCAATCGGCGGGCGAGCAGTACTTC. This chain links TRBV5-1 with TRBJ2-7, with D perhaps TRBD2 (5 bases). The CDR3 consists of 15 residues. V lost 0 bases, J lost 6 bases, and 16 bases lay in between. Germline CDR1 and CDR2: SGHRS and YFSETQ.